Listed here are 15 T cell receptor beta chains from one sample, sequenced in a study of cytomegalovirus exposure and HLA in healthy donors. Produced via immunoSEQ multiplex PCR; TCRdb's table is partial and in-frame only. The sample lists 150,000 to 170,000 clones, about 86% seen once, with about 2.2% in the top ten. The sequenced sample was PBMCs. The receptors were sampled from a human donor in good health.

Notes on this clone: A read error may produce the germline difference seen at one junction end. This sequence joins TRBV11-1 and TRBJ2-1, with D perhaps matching TRBD1 (5 bases). This CDR3 spans 15 amino acids. Germline lookup yields CDR1 SGHAT and CDR2 FQDESV (reference sequence). The CDR3 sequence: CASGFGRAPYNEQFF. The DNA of the CDR3 is TGTGCCAGCGGCTTTGGCAGGGCCCCCTACAATGAGCAGTTCTTC.

The V gene is TRBV27, the J gene TRBJ1-1; 11 bases agree with TRBD1. This CDR3 region has 16 residues. Germline assignment: CDR1 MNHEY and CDR2 SMNVEV (reference sequence). The V and J ends lost 6 bases and 5 bases, in that order; junction bases with no gene match: 11. The CDR3, as DNA: TGTGCCAGCAGGGGCTACCCGGGACAGGGGGATACTGAAGCTTTCTTT. It encodes CASRGYPGQGDTEAFF.

This rearrangement joins TRBV7-3 to TRBJ2-1; D gene uncertain. This CDR3 is built from 14 residues. Per the germline V gene, CDR1 is SGHTA and CDR2 is FQGTGA. V was trimmed by 1 base and J by 8 bases, leaving 12 bases between them. CDR3 residues: CASSLRPLVYEQFF. The CDR3 DNA follows: TGTGCCAGCAGCTTAAGGCCGCTAGTCTATGAGCAGTTCTTC.

The chain has TRBV5-1 and TRBJ2-3; D gene ambiguous. The germline gives CDR1 SGHRS, CDR2 YFSETQ. CDR3 size: 14 residues. Trimming took 2 bases from V and 0 from J, leaving 7 bases between them. The CDR3 is CASSLSSSTDTQYF. The CDR3 bases are TGCGCCAGCAGCTTATCGTCTAGCACAGATACGCAGTATTTT.

The J gene is TRBJ2-3, the V gene TRBV27; D call uncertain. This CDR3 region has 13 residues. Deletions cut 3 bases from V and 2 bases from J, with 6 bases between. Per germline, CDR1 MNHEY and CDR2 SMNVEV (reference sequence). This CDR3 reads CASSLFSTDTQYF. CDR3 nucleotide sequence: TGTGCCAGCAGTTTGTTCTCCACAGATACGCAGTATTTT.

The chain joins TRBV5-1 to TRBJ2-3; perhaps TRBD2 as D (6 bases). Trimming removed 4 bases from V and 4 bases from J, with 19 bases in between. The CDR3 sequence is 16 residues long. Germline CDR1 is SGHRS and CDR2 is YFSETQ. CDR3 loop: CASSPGVGGVADTQYF. CDR3 bases: TGCGCCAGCAGCCCCGGGGTAGGAGGGGTGGCAGATACGCAGTATTTT.

The chain links TRBV25-1 to TRBJ1-1; no firm D call. CDR3 length: 13 amino acids. Per germline, CDR1 MGHDK and CDR2 SYGVNS. V lost 7 bases, J lost 1 base, and 10 bases lay in between. CDR3 nucleotides: TGTGCCAGCACCCTAGACCCGAACACTGAAGCTTTCTTT. Translation: CASTLDPNTEAFF.

This clone was found once. This chain uses TRBV4-1 with TRBJ1-4; a possible D gene is TRBD1 (5 bases). The germline V and J ends were trimmed by 3 bases and 3 bases, with 14 bases remaining between them. This CDR3 region has 16 residues. Per germline, CDR1 MGHRA and CDR2 YSYEKL. CDR3 region: CASSQPPGGANEKLFF. CDR3 DNA sequence: TGCGCCAGCAGCCAGCCCCCGGGGGGGGCTAATGAAAAACTGTTTTTT.

The chain recombines TRBV30 with TRBJ2-5, with 10 bases matching TRBD1. V shed 7 bases and J 5 bases; nucleotides not matched to a gene: 7. The germline gives CDR1 GTSNPN, CDR2 SVGIG (reference sequence). The CDR3 length is 13 residues. CDR3 amino acids: CAYQTGGPETQYF. CDR3 in DNA: TGTGCCTACCAGACAGGGGGCCCGGAGACCCAGTACTTC.

V is TRBV27 and J is TRBJ1-1; D is perhaps TRBD1 (6 bases). The CDR3 runs 15 residues. Trimming removed 6 bases at V and 1 base at J, with 15 bases between. The germline V gene encodes CDR1 MNHEY and CDR2 SMNVEV (reference sequence). The CDR3 bases are TGTGCCAGCAGGTCCAAACAGGGCTGGAACACTGAAGCTTTCTTT. Translated, it gives CASRSKQGWNTEAFF.

The CDR3 DNA reads TGTGCCAGCAGTGGTGACAGAATCGACTACACCTTC. As protein: CASSGDRIDYTF. The J gene is TRBJ1-2, the V gene TRBV6-6; a possible D gene is TRBD1 (5 bases). The CDR3 has 12 residues. The germline V gene has CDR1 MNHNY and CDR2 SVGAGI (reference sequence). V was shortened by 5 bases and J by 10 bases, with 14 bases between the two germline ends.

The chain employs TRBV6-6 and TRBJ1-1; 10 bases fit TRBD1. This CDR3 contains 14 residues. Germline loops: CDR1 MNHNY, CDR2 SVGAGI (reference sequence). With V trimmed by 5 bases and J by 3 bases, 3 bases remained unmatched. Here the CDR3 DNA reads TGTGCCAGCAGTCGACAGGGGGCGGACACTGAAGCTTTCTTT. Its translation is CASSRQGADTEAFF.

This chain uses TRBV5-1 with TRBJ1-5; TRBD1 matches 7 bases. The CDR3 is 14 amino acids. Germline CDR1 SGHRS, CDR2 YFSETQ. With V trimmed by 4 bases and J by 7 bases, 8 bases remained unmatched. The CDR3 loop is CASSEQGTGQPQHF. CDR3 sequence (DNA): TGCGCCAGCAGCGAACAGGGGACGGGGCAGCCCCAGCATTTT.

This chain joins TRBV29-1 and TRBJ1-1; D ambiguous. V lost 6 bases to trimming and J lost 0 bases, with 11 bases between them. CDR3 length: 13 amino acids. Per germline, CDR1 SQVTM and CDR2 ANQGSEA. The CDR3 here is CSVGLRMNTEAFF. In nucleotides, the CDR3 is TGCAGCGTCGGACTTAGAATGAACACTGAAGCTTTCTTT. Variable domain in full (rest from reference TRBV29-1 and TRBJ1-1): SAVISQKPSRDICQRGTSLTIQCQVDSQVTMMFWYRQQPGQSLTLIATANQGSEATYESGFVIDKFPISRPNLTFSTLTVSNMSPEDSSIYLCSVGLRMNTEAFFGQGTRLTVV.

The rearrangement links TRBV25-1 to TRBJ2-2, with TRBD2 identical over 11 bases. Trimming took 2 bases from V and 2 from J; bases not matched to a gene: 4. Germline V gene sequence: CDR1 MGHDK, CDR2 SYGVNS. The CDR3 is 17 amino acids. CDR3 sequence reads: CASSERRLAGNTGELFF. DNA for the CDR3: TGTGCCAGCAGTGAAAGGCGACTAGCGGGAAACACCGGGGAGCTGTTTTTT.